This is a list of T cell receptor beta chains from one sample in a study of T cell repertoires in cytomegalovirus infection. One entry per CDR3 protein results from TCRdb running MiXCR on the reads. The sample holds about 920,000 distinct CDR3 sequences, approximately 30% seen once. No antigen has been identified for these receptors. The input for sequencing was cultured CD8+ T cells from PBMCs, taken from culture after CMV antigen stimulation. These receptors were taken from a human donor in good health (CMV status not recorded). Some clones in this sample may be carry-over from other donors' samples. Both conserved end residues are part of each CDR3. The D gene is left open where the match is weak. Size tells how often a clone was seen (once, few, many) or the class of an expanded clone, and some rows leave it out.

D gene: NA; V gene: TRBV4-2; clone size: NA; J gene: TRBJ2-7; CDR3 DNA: TGTGCCAGCAGCCCAGCGGCAGCGACGGGCGAGCAGTACTTC; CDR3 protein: CASSPAAATGEQYF
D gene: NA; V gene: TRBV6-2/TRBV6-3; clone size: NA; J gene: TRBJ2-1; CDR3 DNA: TGTGTCACTTCGAGCAATGAGCAGTTCTTC; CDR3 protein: CVTSSNEQFF
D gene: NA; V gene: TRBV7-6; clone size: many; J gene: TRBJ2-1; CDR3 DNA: TGTGCCAGCAGCTTAGGACTAGTATCGCCTGACCAGTTCTTC; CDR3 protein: CASSLGLVSPDQFF
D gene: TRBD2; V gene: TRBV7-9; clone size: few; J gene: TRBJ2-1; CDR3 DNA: TGTGCCAGCAGCGCTTGGGACTATTACAATGAGCAGTTCTTC; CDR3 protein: CASSAWDYYNEQFF
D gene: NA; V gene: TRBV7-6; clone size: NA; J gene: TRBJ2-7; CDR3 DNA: TGTGCCAGTCTCTCCGGGGACGGAGCCCCCTACGAGCAGTACTTC; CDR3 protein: CASLSGDGAPYEQYF
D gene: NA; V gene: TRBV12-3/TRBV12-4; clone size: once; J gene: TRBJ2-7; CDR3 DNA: TGTGCCAGCAGCCCGGGATTGCCGCCTGGGGTGGGCTCCGAGCAGTACTTC; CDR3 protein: CASSPGLPPGVGSEQYF
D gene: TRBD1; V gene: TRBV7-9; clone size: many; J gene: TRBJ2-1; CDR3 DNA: TGTGCCAGCAGCCTTGACAGGGGAAATGAGCAGTTCTTC; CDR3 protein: CASSLDRGNEQFF
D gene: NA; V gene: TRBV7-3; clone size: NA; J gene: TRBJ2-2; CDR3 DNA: TGTGCCAGCAGCTTAATACGCGCGCACAACACCGGGGAGCTGTTTTTT; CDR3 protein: CASSLIRAHNTGELFF
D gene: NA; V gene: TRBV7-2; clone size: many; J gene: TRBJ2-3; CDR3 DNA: TGTGCCAGCACCCTCCTCCCCCGGGGTAGCACAGATACGCAGTATTTT; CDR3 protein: CASTLLPRGSTDTQYF
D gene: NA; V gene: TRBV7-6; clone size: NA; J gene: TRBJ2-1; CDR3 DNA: TGTGCCAGCAGCGTGACCCGCGGGGACGGCAATGAGCAGTTCTTC; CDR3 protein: CASSVTRGDGNEQFF
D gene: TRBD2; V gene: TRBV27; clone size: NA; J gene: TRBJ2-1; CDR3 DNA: TGTGCCAGCAGTCCGCTGGTGAGCGGGGGGGCGAATAATGAGCAGTTCTTC; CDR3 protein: CASSPLVSGGANNEQFF
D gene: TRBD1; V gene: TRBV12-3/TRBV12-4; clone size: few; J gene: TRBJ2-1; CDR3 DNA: TGTGCCAGTCTTGACAGGGAAACCGCCAGCTCCTACAATGAGCAGTTCTTC; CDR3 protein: CASLDRETASSYNEQFF
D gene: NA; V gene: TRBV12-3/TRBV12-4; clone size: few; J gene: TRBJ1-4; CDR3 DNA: TGTGCCAGCAGTGTGGTGTGGGGGGAAAAACTGTTTTTT; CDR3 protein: CASSVVWGEKLFF
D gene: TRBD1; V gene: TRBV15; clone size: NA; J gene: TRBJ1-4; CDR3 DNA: TGTGCCACCAGCAGTCGGGGGGACAGCGGGGAAAAACTGTTTTTT; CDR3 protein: CATSSRGDSGEKLFF
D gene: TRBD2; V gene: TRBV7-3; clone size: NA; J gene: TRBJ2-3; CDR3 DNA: TGTGCCAGCAGTCCCGCGGGAGCGACCACAGATACGCAGTATTTT; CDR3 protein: CASSPAGATTDTQYF
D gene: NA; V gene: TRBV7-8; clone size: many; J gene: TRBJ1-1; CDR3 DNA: TGTGCCAGCAGCTTAGGCCAAGGGCCACAGAACACTGAAGCTTTCTTT; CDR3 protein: CASSLGQGPQNTEAFF
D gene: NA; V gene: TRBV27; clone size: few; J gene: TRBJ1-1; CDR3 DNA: TGTGCCAGCAGTTACCGGGACACCTATGAAGCTTTCTTT; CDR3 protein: CASSYRDTYEAFF
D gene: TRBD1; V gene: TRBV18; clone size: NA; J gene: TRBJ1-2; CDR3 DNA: TGTGCCAGCTCACCACCGGGGACAGGGTTTAGCTACACCTTC; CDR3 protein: CASSPPGTGFSYTF
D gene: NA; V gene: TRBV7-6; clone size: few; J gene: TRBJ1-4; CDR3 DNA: TGTGCCAGCAGCTCACTCTCGATGGACGGTGCAACTAATGAAAAACTGTTTTTT; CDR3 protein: CASSSLSMDGATNEKLFF
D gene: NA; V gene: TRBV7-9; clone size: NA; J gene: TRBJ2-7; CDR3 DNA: TGTGCCAGCAGCCCTACAGGGCGGGGGGAGCAGTACTTC; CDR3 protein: CASSPTGRGEQYF
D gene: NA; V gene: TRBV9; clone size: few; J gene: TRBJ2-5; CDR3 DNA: TGTGCCAGCAGCGTAGGTAGCGGCCAAGAGACCCAGTACTTC; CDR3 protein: CASSVGSGQETQYF
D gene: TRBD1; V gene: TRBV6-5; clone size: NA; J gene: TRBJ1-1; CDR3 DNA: TGTGCCAGCAGTTTTGGACAGGGCCAGAACACTGAAGCTTTCTTT; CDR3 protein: CASSFGQGQNTEAFF
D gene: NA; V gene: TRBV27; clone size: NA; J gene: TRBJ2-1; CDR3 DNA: TGTGCCAGCAGCATAGTCCAGAGCTCCTACAATGAGCAGTTCTTC; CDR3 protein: CASSIVQSSYNEQFF
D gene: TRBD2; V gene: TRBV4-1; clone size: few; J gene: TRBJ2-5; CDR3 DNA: TGCGCCAGCAGCCAAGCGGGGACTAGCGGGGCGCAAGAGACCCAGTACTTC; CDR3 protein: CASSQAGTSGAQETQYF
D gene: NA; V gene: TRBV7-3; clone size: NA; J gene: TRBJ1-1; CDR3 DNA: TGTGCCAGCAGCCTAAACCCCGGGACACTTGAAGCTTTCTTT; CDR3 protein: CASSLNPGTLEAFF
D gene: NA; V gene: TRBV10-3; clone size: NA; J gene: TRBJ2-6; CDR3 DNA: TGTGCCATCAATCCAAGACCGAGCTCTGGGGCCAACGTCCTGACTTTC; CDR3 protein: CAINPRPSSGANVLTF
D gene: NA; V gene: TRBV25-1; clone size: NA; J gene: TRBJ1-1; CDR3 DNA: TGTGCCAGCAGTGTATCCTTAGGGGTAACTGAAGCTTTCTTT; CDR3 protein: CASSVSLGVTEAFF
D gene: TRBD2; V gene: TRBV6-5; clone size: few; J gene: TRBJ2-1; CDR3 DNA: TGTGCCAGCAGTTACTCGACGGGGGGTGGCAATGAGCAGTTCTTC; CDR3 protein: CASSYSTGGGNEQFF
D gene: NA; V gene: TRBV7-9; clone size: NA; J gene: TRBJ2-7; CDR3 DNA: TGTGCCAGCAGCTCACCTCGAGTGGCAGGCTACTACGAGCAGTACTTC; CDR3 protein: CASSSPRVAGYYEQYF
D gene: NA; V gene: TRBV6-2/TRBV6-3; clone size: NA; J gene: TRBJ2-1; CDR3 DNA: TGTGCCAGCAGTATTGGGCCGGACTTTTCCTACAATGAGCAGTTCTTC; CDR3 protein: CASSIGPDFSYNEQFF
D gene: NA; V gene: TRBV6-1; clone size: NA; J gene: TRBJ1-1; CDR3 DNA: TGTGCCAGCAGTCACAACAGGGAGGGTGAAGCTTTCTTT; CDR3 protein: CASSHNREGEAFF
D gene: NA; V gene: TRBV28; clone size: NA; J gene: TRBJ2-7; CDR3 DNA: TGTGCCAGCAGTTTAGGACTTACCTCCTACGAGCAGTACTTC; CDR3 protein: CASSLGLTSYEQYF
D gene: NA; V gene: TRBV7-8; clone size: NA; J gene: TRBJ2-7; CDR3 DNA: TGTGCCAGCTCCGAGGGGGGGTCGAACGAGCAGTACTTC; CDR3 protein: CASSEGGSNEQYF
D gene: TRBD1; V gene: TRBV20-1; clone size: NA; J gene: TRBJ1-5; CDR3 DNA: TGCAGTGCTAGAGGGGAAAACCCTGGGACAGGGCTGAATCAGCCCCAGCATTTT; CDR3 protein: CSARGENPGTGLNQPQHF
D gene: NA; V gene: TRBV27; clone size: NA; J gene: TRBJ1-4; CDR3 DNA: TGTGCCAGCACACCCGATGGGGAAAAACTGTTTTTT; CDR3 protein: CASTPDGEKLFF